What follows is one T cell receptor (beta chain) and its context. Its target is not known. The source of the sample is a study of cytomegalovirus exposure and HLA in healthy donors. Study-wide findings and caveats: In the roughly 130 validation repertoires, a later analysis found that first-cohort TCR clusters tended to co-occur. The authors listed over 150 TCR beta chains as cytomegalovirus-associated.

Germline V gene sequence: CDR1 SGHAT, CDR2 FQDESV (reference sequence). The V end lost 2 bases, the J end lost 0 bases, and 7 bases lay between the germline ends. The CDR3 has 15 amino acids. The method was immunoSEQ multiplex PCR; TCRdb's version includes in-frame clones alone and lacks a portion of them. Of 150,000 or so clones in the sample, 86% were seen once. The sequencing input was PBMCs. This TCR was recovered from a man aged 18 to 29 in good health and CMV-seropositive. The chain recombines TRBV11-1 with TRBJ2-2; D call uncertain. The CDR3 DNA reads TGTGCCAGCAGCTTACTCCCGGCGAACACCGGGGAGCTGTTTTTT. This encodes CASSLLPANTGELFF. The full variable domain, its missing parts supplied by reference TRBV11-1 and TRBJ2-2, is EAEVAQSPRYKITEKSQAVAFWCDPISGHATLYWYRQILGQGPELLVQFQDESVVDDSQLPKDRFSAERLKGVDSTLKIQPAELGDSAMYLCASSLLPANTGELFFGEGSRLTVL.